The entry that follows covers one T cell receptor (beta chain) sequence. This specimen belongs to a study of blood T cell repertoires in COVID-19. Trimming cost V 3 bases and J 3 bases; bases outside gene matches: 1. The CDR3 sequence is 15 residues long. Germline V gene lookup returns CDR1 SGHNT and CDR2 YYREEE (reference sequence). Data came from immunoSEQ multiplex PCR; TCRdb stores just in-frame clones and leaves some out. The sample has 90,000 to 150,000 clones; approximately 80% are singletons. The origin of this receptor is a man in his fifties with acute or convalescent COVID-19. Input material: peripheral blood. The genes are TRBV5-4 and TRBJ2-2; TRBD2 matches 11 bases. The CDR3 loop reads CASSSGLADTGELFF. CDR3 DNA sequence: TGTGCCAGCAGCTCGGGACTAGCGGACACCGGGGAGCTGTTTTTT.